The T cell receptor (beta chain) under discussion was sequenced for a study of T cell responses to AZD1222 COVID-19 vaccine. This CDR3 is 15 amino acids long. Trimming took 4 bases from V and 5 from J, leaving 16 bases between them. Germline V gives CDR1 SGHRS, CDR2 YFSETQ. Profiling relied on immunoSEQ multiplex PCR, and the TCRdb table lists in-frame clones only, not all of them. The sample consists of fewer than 110,000 clones, roughly 91% of them appearing once. Here the sequenced sample was peripheral blood, taken on day 0 of AZD1222 vaccination. The origin of this receptor is an adult in good health. The V call is TRBV5-1, the J call TRBJ2-1, with D perhaps matching TRBD2 (7 bases). CDR3 residues: CASSASGGQNNEQFF. The DNA of the CDR3 is TGCGCCAGCAGCGCCTCCGGGGGGCAAAACAATGAGCAGTTCTTC.